This record looks at one T cell receptor beta chain sequence and its context. Sequencing used immunoSEQ multiplex PCR; TCRdb keeps in-frame clones, though not all of them. This table has 250,000 to 300,000 clones, 87% appearing once. Trimming shortened V by 9 bases and J by 7 bases, and 10 bases separated the two germline ends. Germline V lookup: CDR1 MDHEN, CDR2 SYDVKM. CDR3 length: 11 residues. This sample was taken from a study of blood T cell repertoires in COVID-19. The chain links TRBV28 to TRBJ1-5; D possibly corresponds to TRBD1 (5 bases). This receptor was taken from a woman between 50 and 59 years old who had recovered from COVID-19. Sequencing used peripheral blood. The DNA of the CDR3 is TGTGCCAGTAGGGGTCAACAGCCCCAGCATTTT. Encoded protein: CASRGQQPQHF.